The entry below describes one T cell receptor (beta chain). The antigen remains unidentified. The source of the sample is a study of T-cell reconstitution after alpha-beta-depleted transplantation in children. Preparing the TCRbeta library involved the use of unique molecular identifiers. TCRdb re-called the PCR reads with MiXCR, one entry per CDR3 protein. In the table there are hundreds of thousands of distinct CDR3 sequences, less than 15% of which are singletons. Per the germline V gene, CDR1 is LGHDT and CDR2 is YNNKEL (reference sequence). Trimming took off 0 bases at V and 2 bases at J, with 11 bases between the two ends. The CDR3 has 15 amino acids. Points from the study as a whole: Diversity and T-cell counts at one year after transplant derived mostly from new T cells. From surviving recipient T cells and thymic progenitors came the high day-60 TCRbeta diversity observed in some patients.

This clonotype was obtained from a girl aged 2-15 years with congenital amegakaryocytic thrombocytopenia, due to receive a stem cell transplant. Sequencing was performed on PBMCs, taken before TCRalphabeta/CD19-depleted stem cell transplant. The V call is TRBV3-1, the J call TRBJ2-7, with D perhaps matching TRBD2 (5 bases). CDR3 nucleotides: TGTGCCAGCAGCCAAGATCCGGCGGGCACCTACGAGCAGTACTTC. Translation: CASSQDPAGTYEQYF.